This T cell receptor beta chain was retrieved from a study of blood T cells in healthy people across ages. This clonotype was observed a handful of times. Its antigen is not identified. Germline V lookup: CDR1 SGHTA, CDR2 FQGNSA. The CDR3 spans 15 residues. J lost 5 bases, V lost 0 bases, and 6 bases had no gene match. No fewer than 7 million PBMCs went into each sample. Each sample yielded at least 5 micrograms of PBMC total RNA. A J-beta primer mix and a sample-barcoded 5' primer were used in a second PCR of roughly 6 to 11 cycles. Every individual sample yielded 2.5 million or more paired-end reads (each containing CDR3). A single record per CDR3 protein comes from TCRdb applying MiXCR to the 5' RACE reads. The sample holds about 1.5 million distinct CDR3 sequences, around 42% seen once. Study results and limitations: One million T cells yielded diversity estimates that were considered underestimates.

The chain recombines TRBV7-2 with TRBJ2-7; 8 nucleotides align to TRBD1. The origin of this receptor is a woman under 30 in good health. Sequencing used blood. The CDR3 nucleotides are TGTGCCAGCAGCTTAGCTGGGACAGGCTGGAACGAGCAGTACTTC. This encodes CASSLAGTGWNEQYF. The full variable domain, rest sourced from reference TRBV7-2 and TRBJ2-7, is GAGVSQSPSNKVTEKGKDVELRCDPISGHTALYWYRQSLGQGLEFLIYFQGNSAPDKSGLPSDRFSAERTGGSVSTLTIQRTQQEDSAVYLCASSLAGTGWNEQYFGPGTRLTVT.